The 15 T cell receptor beta chains below come from one sample, sequenced in a study of blood T cell repertoires in COVID-19. Profiling relied on immunoSEQ multiplex PCR, and the TCRdb table lists in-frame clones only, not all of them. Here the sample spans hundreds of thousands of clones, roughly 87% being singletons. The sequenced material came from PBMCs or T cells enriched from blood (not recorded which). These receptors all come from a woman in her 30s with acute COVID-19.

The chain joins TRBV19 to TRBJ1-2, with D hard to call. The germline V and J ends were trimmed by 8 bases and 2 bases, with 21 bases remaining between them. The CDR3 spans 16 residues. Germline assignment: CDR1 LNHDA and CDR2 SQIVND (reference sequence). The CDR3 here is CASRRQEGEGNYGYTF. The DNA of the CDR3 is TGTGCCAGTCGTAGACAAGAGGGAGAAGGGAACTATGGCTACACCTTC.

The chain couples TRBV19 to TRBJ2-5; 8 bases agree with TRBD2. The germline gives CDR1 LNHDA, CDR2 SQIVND (reference sequence). Trimming at V came to 4 bases and at J to 5 bases, leaving 3 bases not matched to a gene. CDR3 length equals 13 residues. CDR3 nucleotides: TGTGCCAGTAGTAAGGGACTAGTTGAGACCCAGTACTTC. This encodes CASSKGLVETQYF.

This clone was recorded many times. The chain recombines TRBV4-1 with TRBJ2-1, with D maybe TRBD2 (5 bases). V was pared by 1 base and J by 0 bases, with 13 bases between. Per germline, CDR1 MGHRA and CDR2 YSYEKL. The CDR3 spans 17 residues. The CDR3 loop reads CASSQGGVGSSYNEQFF. For the CDR3, the DNA is TGCGCCAGCAGCCAAGGGGGAGTGGGGAGCTCCTACAATGAGCAGTTCTTC.

The rearrangement links TRBV14 to TRBJ2-7; tentatively, D is TRBD1 (6 bases). CDR1 and CDR2 (germline): SGHDN, FVKESK. V was shortened by 2 bases and J by 6 bases, with 8 bases between the two germline ends. This CDR3 comprises 12 residues. The CDR3 DNA is TGTGCCAGCAGCCAATCAGGGGTCGAGCAGTACTTC. The encoded protein is CASSQSGVEQYF.

The chain recombines TRBV6-1 with TRBJ1-2; 8 bases are a match to TRBD1. The CDR3 is 18 residues long. V dropped 1 base and J dropped 3; count of bases not matched to a gene: 13. Germline loops: CDR1 MNHNS, CDR2 SASEGT. The CDR3 sequence: CASSEGRVDRAGYYGYTF. DNA for the CDR3: TGTGCCAGCAGTGAAGGACGGGTGGACAGGGCGGGGTACTATGGCTACACCTTC.

The genes are TRBV29-1 and TRBJ1-2; possibly TRBD1 for D (6 bases). Germline V gives CDR1 SQVTM, CDR2 ANQGSEA. The CDR3 has 14 amino acids. Between the trimmed V and J ends, which lost 5 bases and 3 bases, there was a span of 16 bases. DNA for the CDR3: TGCAGCGTTAGGGGGGGGGACCCCGACTATGGCTACACCTTC. Encoded protein: CSVRGGDPDYGYTF.

V usage is TRBV21-1 and J usage is TRBJ2-3; the table gives TRBD1 as D, unverified against the DNA. TRBV21-1 is a pseudogene segment. The length of the CDR3 is 15 residues. CDR3 sequence: CASSRTGTGGGTQYF. The CDR3, as DNA: TGTGCCAGCAGCAGGACCGGGACAGGGGGTGGTACGCAGTATTTT.

The V call is TRBV3-1 (or the pseudogene TRBV3-2), the J call TRBJ2-5; 9 bases fit TRBD2. V trimming: 4 bases; J trimming: 5 bases; junction bases outside the gene matches: 8. The V gene's germline CDR1 is LGHDT and CDR2 YNNKEL (reference sequence). This CDR3 comprises 15 residues. CDR3 DNA sequence: TGTGCCAGCAGCCCCGCGGGGGGGCCTGTGGAGACCCAGTACTTC. This translates into CASSPAGGPVETQYF.

The chain is built from TRBV6-5 and TRBJ1-5, with 10 bases aligning to TRBD1. Germline V gene lookup returns CDR1 MNHEY and CDR2 SVGAGI. V gave up 5 bases and J gave up 6 bases; unmatched junction bases: 4. The CDR3 extends over 14 amino acids. The CDR3 DNA follows: TGTGCCAGCAGTCTGGGACAGGGGTTTCAGCCCCAGCATTTT. Its translation: CASSLGQGFQPQHF.

This clone was seen more than once but under ten times. Other DNA variants within this sample encode the same CDR3. The genes are TRBV5-1 and TRBJ2-7; D gene ambiguous. This CDR3 is built from 11 residues. The V and J ends lost 3 bases and 2 bases respectively, with 3 bases between them. Germline V lookup: CDR1 SGHRS, CDR2 YFSETQ. The CDR3 DNA is TGCGCCAGCAGCTCCGCCTACGAGCAGTACTTC. Encoded protein: CASSSAYEQYF.

This clone has only one observation. This chain links TRBV7-9 with TRBJ1-2; 9 bases agree with TRBD1. The CDR3 loop spans 17 amino acids. With 3 bases clipped from V and 0 bases from J, the junction kept 8 bases outside the gene matches. Germline lookup yields CDR1 SEHNR and CDR2 FQNEAQ (reference sequence). The CDR3 region has the DNA TGTGCCAGCAGCTTGTTGACAGGGGGAGACCCTAACTATGGCTACACCTTC. It yields the protein CASSLLTGGDPNYGYTF.

J is TRBJ1-1 and V is TRBV5-1; TRBD1 matches 7 bases. Germline values: CDR1 SGHRS, CDR2 YFSETQ. The CDR3 length is 15 residues. J lost 3 bases, V lost 3 bases, and 8 bases had no gene match. CDR3 protein: CASSWFTGEDTEAFF. The CDR3 DNA reads TGCGCCAGCAGCTGGTTCACAGGGGAGGACACTGAAGCTTTCTTT.

The chain is built from TRBV29-1 and TRBJ1-1; 8 bases fit TRBD1. The CDR3 has 12 amino acids. Germline V gene data show CDR1 as SQVTM and CDR2 as ANQGSEA. V trimming: 4 bases; J trimming: 4 bases; junction bases outside the gene matches: 2. The CDR3: CSVGTGGTEAFF. In DNA, the CDR3 is TGCAGCGTTGGAACAGGGGGCACTGAAGCTTTCTTT.

In its sample, this clone was seen a few times. J is TRBJ1-2 and V is TRBV19; D perhaps matches TRBD1 (6 bases). The CDR3 sequence is 15 residues long. Trimming pared 3 bases from V and 4 bases from J, leaving 15 bases between. Germline CDR1 LNHDA, CDR2 SQIVND (reference sequence). This CDR3 is CASSIPQGLRYGYTF. DNA of the CDR3: TGTGCCAGTAGTATCCCCCAGGGGCTCCGCTATGGCTACACCTTC.

The DNA of the CDR3 is TGTGCCAGCAGCCAAGATAGCGGGGGGGCGAGGGAGCAGTTCTTC. Translating gives CASSQDSGGAREQFF. The rearrangement links TRBV3-1 (or the pseudogene TRBV3-2) to TRBJ2-1; TRBD2 matches at 11 bases. CDR3 length: 15 residues. The junction had 5 bases not matched to a gene; V was cut back by 0 bases and J by 10 bases. The germline CDR1 and CDR2 sequences are LGHDT and YNNKEL (reference sequence).